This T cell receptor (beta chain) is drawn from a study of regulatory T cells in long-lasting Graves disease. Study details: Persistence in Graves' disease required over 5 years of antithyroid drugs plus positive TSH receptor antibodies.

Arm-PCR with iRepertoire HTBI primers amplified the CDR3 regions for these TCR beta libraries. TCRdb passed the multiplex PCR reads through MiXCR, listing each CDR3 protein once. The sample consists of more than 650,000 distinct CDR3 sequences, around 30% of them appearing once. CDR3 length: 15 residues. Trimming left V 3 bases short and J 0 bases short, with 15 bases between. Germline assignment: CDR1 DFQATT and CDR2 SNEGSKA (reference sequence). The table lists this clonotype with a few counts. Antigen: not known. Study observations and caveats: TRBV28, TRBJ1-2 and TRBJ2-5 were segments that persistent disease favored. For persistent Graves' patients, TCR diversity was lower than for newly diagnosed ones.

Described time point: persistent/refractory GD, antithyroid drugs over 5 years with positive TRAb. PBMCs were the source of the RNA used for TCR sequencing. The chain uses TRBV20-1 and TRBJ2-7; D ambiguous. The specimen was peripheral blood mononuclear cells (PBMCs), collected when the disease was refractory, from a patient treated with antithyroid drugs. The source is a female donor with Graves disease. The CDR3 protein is CSASGRLLSSYEQYF. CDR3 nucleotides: TGCAGTGCTAGCGGGCGGCTACTTAGCTCCTACGAGCAGTACTTC.